These 28 T cell receptor beta chains share one sample of origin, sequenced in a study of T-cell memory formation after mild COVID-19. TCRdb re-analysed the 5' RACE reads in MiXCR, keeping a single row per CDR3 protein. The table lists some 490,000 distinct CDR3 sequences, about 20% of them singletons. Sequenced input: PBMCs or a T cell subset sorted from them (not recorded which). The receptors stem from an adult woman who had mild COVID-19 (a few samples of this study predate the infection). Cell type and time point are not known.

In its sample, this clonotype was seen a few times. The chain couples TRBV7-9 to TRBJ1-1; 9 nucleotides align to TRBD1. CDR3 size: 16 residues. V trimming: 1 base; J trimming: 3 bases; junction bases outside the gene matches: 6. CDR1 and CDR2 (germline): SEHNR, FQNEAQ (reference sequence). The CDR3 region is CASSLEGTGIDTEAFF. In nucleotides, the CDR3 is TGTGCCAGCAGCTTAGAGGGGACAGGGATCGACACTGAAGCTTTCTTT.

The rearrangement uses TRBV12-3 or TRBV12-4 and TRBJ2-5, with 9 bases matching TRBD2. Germline trimming cut 7 bases from V and 5 bases from J; bases unmatched to any gene: 8. The CDR3 length is 14 residues. The CDR3 here is CASTVLAGRETQYF. The CDR3 coding sequence is TGTGCCAGCACCGTCCTAGCGGGGCGGGAGACCCAGTACTTC.

The rearrangement uses TRBV6-2 or TRBV6-3 and TRBJ1-5; 10 bases fit TRBD1. Germline V lookup: CDR1 MNHEY, CDR2 SVGEGT. This CDR3 is 17 amino acids long. The J segment lost 6 bases and the V segment lost 6 bases, leaving 14 bases of the junction unmatched. The CDR3 here is CASSPNPRDRGGQPQHF. As DNA, the CDR3 is TGTGCCAGCAGCCCAAACCCCCGGGACAGGGGCGGTCAGCCCCAGCATTTT.

There are a few counts of this clonotype. The V and J genes are TRBV6-5 and TRBJ2-3; D may be TRBD1 (6 bases). Trimming removed 7 bases from V and 3 bases from J, with 11 bases in between. The CDR3 loop spans 13 amino acids. The germline gives CDR1 MNHEY, CDR2 SVGAGI. DNA for the CDR3: TGTGCCAGCACCAAACAGGGAACAGATACGCAGTATTTT. Protein sequence: CASTKQGTDTQYF.

The gene calls are TRBV24-1 and TRBJ2-1; weak D call: TRBD1 (6 bases). Deletions cut 8 bases from V and 7 bases from J, with 11 bases between. CDR3 length: 12 amino acids. Germline V gene sequence: CDR1 KGHDR, CDR2 SFDVKD. CDR3 sequence: CATIQQGNEQFF. CDR3 DNA: TGTGCCACCATCCAGCAGGGGAATGAGCAGTTCTTC.

Only a few counts were recorded for this clonotype. The J gene is TRBJ2-5, the V gene TRBV12-3 or TRBV12-4; 7 bases match TRBD1. The length of the CDR3 is 14 residues. After removal of 5 bases from V and 5 bases from J, the junction contained 8 bases not matched to a gene. The CDR3 protein is CASSLSDRLETQYF. The CDR3 DNA follows: TGTGCCAGCAGTCTCTCGGACAGGCTTGAGACCCAGTACTTC.

This clonotype was recorded a few times. The chain recombines TRBV3-1 with TRBJ2-7, with D unresolved. Germline lookup yields CDR1 LGHDT and CDR2 YNNKEL (reference sequence). The V gene lost 1 base and the J gene lost 9 bases, with 10 bases spanning the gap. The CDR3 sequence is 12 residues long. DNA for the CDR3: TGTGCCAGCAGCCAAGCGCAAAGGTGGCAGTACTTC. Translation gives CASSQAQRWQYF.

This clonotype showed up many times. This chain uses TRBV4-3 with TRBJ2-1; TRBD2 matches 11 bases. Germline V gene lookup returns CDR1 LGHNA and CDR2 YSLEER. The ends lost 2 bases at V and 9 bases at J; junction bases unmatched: 9. The CDR3 extends over 16 amino acids. This CDR3 reads CASSQKLAGDLTEQFF. The DNA of the CDR3 is TGCGCCAGCAGCCAAAAACTAGCGGGAGATCTTACTGAGCAGTTCTTC.

This clonotype showed up many times. The chain couples TRBV5-5 to TRBJ2-7, with D perhaps TRBD1 or TRBD2 (5 bases each). CDR1 SGHKS and CDR2 YYEKEE come from the germline V gene (reference sequence). The CDR3 consists of 15 residues. V was trimmed by 1 base and J by 3 bases, leaving 14 bases between them. The CDR3: CASSLWGSGYYEQYF. CDR3 sequence (DNA): TGTGCCAGCAGCTTGTGGGGGTCTGGGTACTACGAGCAGTACTTC.

Many counts were recorded for this clonotype. The chain recombines TRBV18 with TRBJ2-7; 7 bases align to TRBD1. CDR1 KGHSH and CDR2 LQKENI come from the germline V gene. The length of the CDR3 is 15 residues. J was trimmed by 3 bases and V by 6 bases; bases with no gene match: 11. The CDR3 loop reads CASSQAGQVVYEQYF. CDR3 bases: TGTGCCAGCTCCCAAGCCGGACAGGTTGTCTACGAGCAGTACTTC.

The genes are TRBV20-1 and TRBJ1-5; maybe TRBD1 (5 bases). The germline V gene has CDR1 DFQATT and CDR2 SNEGSKA (reference sequence). V was trimmed by 3 bases and J by 0 bases, leaving 9 bases between them. The CDR3 has 14 residues. The CDR3 reads CSARKGNSNQPQHF. The CDR3 nucleotides read TGCAGTGCTAGGAAGGGGAATAGCAATCAGCCCCAGCATTTT.

The rearrangement uses TRBV5-6 and TRBJ1-1; perhaps TRBD1 as D (6 bases). There are 14 residues in the CDR3. With 4 bases removed from V and 4 bases from J, the gap between germline ends came to 14 bases. In germline, CDR1 is SGHDT, CDR2 YYEEEE. CDR3 nucleotide sequence: TGTGCCAGCAGCCTCCTCCAGGGGCCCACTGAAGCTTTCTTT. This encodes CASSLLQGPTEAFF.

This chain links TRBV2 with TRBJ2-7, with 10 nucleotides matching TRBD2. The CDR3 spans 18 residues. Unmatched junction bases numbered 20, after V lost 9 bases and J lost 3 bases. Per germline, CDR1 SNHLY and CDR2 FYNNEI. CDR3: CARRAAPALAGGGYEQYF. CDR3 in DNA: TGTGCCAGAAGGGCCGCTCCTGCCTTAGCGGGAGGAGGCTACGAGCAGTACTTC.

CDR3 nucleotide sequence: TGCGCCAGCAGCTTGGTCACCAAGAACACTGAAGCTTTCTTT. This sequence encodes CASSLVTKNTEAFF. The V gene is TRBV5-1, the J gene TRBJ1-1; D gene ambiguous. Germline V gives CDR1 SGHRS, CDR2 YFSETQ. V lost 0 bases and J 1 base, leaving 7 bases between the germline ends. The CDR3 totals 14 residues. Drawing the rest from reference TRBV5-1 and TRBJ1-1, the complete variable domain is KAGVTQTPRYLIKTRGQQVTLSCSPISGHRSVSWYQQTPGQGLQFLFEYFSETQRNKGNFPGRFSGRQFSNSRSEMNVSTLELGDSALYLCASSLVTKNTEAFFGQGTRLTVV.

This clonotype has at least ten counts. The chain carries TRBV7-2 and TRBJ2-3; no definite D call. Germline values: CDR1 SGHTA, CDR2 FQGNSA. Deletions cut 3 bases from V and 2 bases from J, with 9 bases between. The CDR3 contains 14 residues. DNA for the CDR3: TGTGCCAGCAGCTTTGACCTACACACAGATACGCAGTATTTT. Translating gives CASSFDLHTDTQYF.

This clonotype was counted many times. The chain links TRBV4-2 to TRBJ2-3, with TRBD2 identical over 10 bases. The CDR3 consists of 16 residues. Germline assignment: CDR1 LGHNA and CDR2 YNFKEQ. V shed 0 bases, J shed 1 base, and the junction held 1 base outside the gene matches. CDR3 protein: CASSQDLAGGTDTQYF. For the CDR3, the DNA is TGTGCCAGCAGCCAAGATCTAGCGGGGGGCACAGATACGCAGTATTTT.

The V call is TRBV3-1, the J call TRBJ2-3; the match to TRBD2 covers 13 bases. CDR1 and CDR2 from the germline V gene are LGHDT and YNNKEL (reference sequence). V shed 4 bases and J 0 bases; nucleotides not matched to a gene: 7. CDR3 length equals 18 residues. Written as DNA, the CDR3 is TGTGCCAGCAGCCCCGGACTAGCGGGGGCCTCTAGCACAGATACGCAGTATTTT. The encoded protein is CASSPGLAGASSTDTQYF.

This clonotype was seen a few times. The chain couples TRBV20-1 to TRBJ1-1; 7 bases agree with TRBD1. The V gene end was trimmed by 0 bases and the J gene end by 1 base; junction bases not matched to a gene: 8. Germline values: CDR1 DFQATT, CDR2 SNEGSKA (reference sequence). The CDR3 totals 16 residues. CDR3 loop: CSARDLRGQTNTEAFF. The CDR3 nucleotides are TGCAGTGCTAGAGACCTCCGGGGACAGACGAACACTGAAGCTTTCTTT.

Here the CDR3 reads CASSDGVTGGTWEQYF. In DNA, the CDR3 is TGTGCCAGCAGTGACGGGGTGACGGGAGGAACGTGGGAGCAGTACTTC. The J gene is TRBJ2-7, the V gene TRBV6-4, with 7 positions matching TRBD2. V shed 2 bases and J 7 bases; nucleotides not matched to a gene: 14. From germline, CDR1 is MRHNA and CDR2 SNTAGT. The CDR3 runs to 16 residues.

CDR3 amino acids: CASSLESGSTDTQYF. DNA of the CDR3: TGCGCCAGCAGCTTGGAGTCGGGTAGCACAGATACGCAGTATTTT. V usage is TRBV5-1 and J usage is TRBJ2-3; D uncertain. This CDR3 is built from 15 residues. Between the trimmed V and J ends, which lost 0 bases and 0 bases, there was a span of 8 bases. Germline V gene lookup returns CDR1 SGHRS and CDR2 YFSETQ.

There are many counts of this clonotype. The chain uses TRBV18 and TRBJ2-1; D possibly corresponds to TRBD2 (6 bases). V was shortened by 2 bases and J by 8 bases, with 13 bases between the two germline ends. In germline, CDR1 is KGHSH, CDR2 LQKENI. This CDR3 is built from 14 residues. This CDR3 is CASSPSPGLHEQFF. DNA for the CDR3: TGTGCCAGCTCACCATCTCCGGGACTTCATGAGCAGTTCTTC.

The chain uses TRBV7-3 and TRBJ1-1; D is ambiguous. The CDR3 length is 15 residues. Germline lookup yields CDR1 SGHTA and CDR2 FQGTGA. Trimming took off 1 base at V and 1 base at J, with 10 bases between the two ends. The CDR3 protein is CASSLKAIRNTEAFF. CDR3 nucleotide sequence: TGTGCCAGCAGCTTAAAGGCCATCAGGAACACTGAAGCTTTCTTT.

J is TRBJ1-2 and V is TRBV12-3 or TRBV12-4, with 7 positions matching TRBD1. The V and J ends lost 3 bases and 4 bases, in that order; junction bases with no gene match: 5. CDR3 length: 14 amino acids. The DNA of the CDR3 is TGTGCCAGCAGTTTTTTGACAGGGTCCTATGGCTACACCTTC. It translates to CASSFLTGSYGYTF.

This clonotype was recorded a few times. The J gene is TRBJ2-7, the V gene TRBV11-1, with 11 bases aligning to TRBD2. Looked up from germline, CDR1 is SGHAT and CDR2 is FQDESV (reference sequence). The length of the CDR3 is 16 residues. V lost 3 bases and J lost 4; bases outside the gene matches: 8. The DNA of the CDR3 is TGTGCCAGCAGCTTTACGGGACTAGCGGTAGGTTACGAGCAGTACTTC. Protein: CASSFTGLAVGYEQYF. Together with reference TRBV11-1 and TRBJ2-7, the CDR3 gives the full variable domain: EAEVAQSPRYKITEKSQAVAFWCDPISGHATLYWYRQILGQGPELLVQFQDESVVDDSQLPKDRFSAERLKGVDSTLKIQPAELGDSAMYLCASSFTGLAVGYEQYFGPGTRLTVT.

The V and J genes are TRBV9 and TRBJ2-5, with D unresolved. Germline V gene lookup returns CDR1 SGDLS and CDR2 YYNGEE. Trimming stripped 0 bases from V and 2 bases from J, with 8 bases between. The CDR3 is 14 residues long. CDR3: CASSVEGWQETQYF. The CDR3 bases are TGTGCCAGCAGCGTAGAAGGATGGCAAGAGACCCAGTACTTC.

This clonotype was counted between two and nine times. V is TRBV12-3 or TRBV12-4 and J is TRBJ2-7; 7 bases fit TRBD1. Germline trimming cut 7 bases from V and 1 base from J; bases unmatched to any gene: 7. The CDR3 totals 14 residues. CDR3 loop: CASNDRVSSYEQYF. The CDR3 coding sequence is TGTGCCAGCAACGACAGGGTATCATCCTACGAGCAGTACTTC.

The chain uses TRBV7-9 and TRBJ2-1; D uncertain. The CDR3 consists of 15 residues. Germline assignment: CDR1 SEHNR and CDR2 FQNEAQ (reference sequence). V gave up 4 bases and J gave up 6 bases, with 16 bases separating them. CDR3 sequence reads: CASSSPLPGVNEQFF. DNA for the CDR3: TGTGCCAGCAGCTCTCCTCTCCCTGGGGTCAATGAGCAGTTCTTC.

This clonotype was recorded at least ten times. CDR3 DNA: TGCGCCAGCAGCCAAGCGGGACGGAATGAAAAACTGTTTTTT. It is translated as CASSQAGRNEKLFF. The chain employs TRBV4-1 and TRBJ1-4; possible D gene TRBD1, 5 bases. The CDR3 has 14 amino acids. V lost 1 base and J 5 bases, leaving 8 bases between the germline ends. CDR1 and CDR2 (germline): MGHRA, YSYEKL.